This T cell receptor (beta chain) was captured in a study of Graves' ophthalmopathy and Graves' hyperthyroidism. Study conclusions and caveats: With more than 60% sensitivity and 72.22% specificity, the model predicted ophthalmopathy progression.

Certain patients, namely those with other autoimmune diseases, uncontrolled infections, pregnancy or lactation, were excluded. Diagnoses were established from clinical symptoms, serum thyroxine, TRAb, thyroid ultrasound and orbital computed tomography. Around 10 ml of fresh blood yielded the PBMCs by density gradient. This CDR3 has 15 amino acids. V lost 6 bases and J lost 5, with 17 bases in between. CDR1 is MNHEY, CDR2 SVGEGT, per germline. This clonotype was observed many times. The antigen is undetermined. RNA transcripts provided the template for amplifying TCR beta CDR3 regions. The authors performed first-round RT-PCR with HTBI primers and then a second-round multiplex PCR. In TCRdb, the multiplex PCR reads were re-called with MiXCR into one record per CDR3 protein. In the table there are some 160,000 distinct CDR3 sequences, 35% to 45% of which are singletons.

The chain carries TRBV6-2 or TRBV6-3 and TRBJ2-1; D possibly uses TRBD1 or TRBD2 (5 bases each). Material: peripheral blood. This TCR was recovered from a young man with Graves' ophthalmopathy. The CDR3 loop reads CASREPSGPNNEQFF. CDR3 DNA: TGTGCCAGCAGGGAGCCGTCGGGACCGAACAATGAGCAGTTCTTC.